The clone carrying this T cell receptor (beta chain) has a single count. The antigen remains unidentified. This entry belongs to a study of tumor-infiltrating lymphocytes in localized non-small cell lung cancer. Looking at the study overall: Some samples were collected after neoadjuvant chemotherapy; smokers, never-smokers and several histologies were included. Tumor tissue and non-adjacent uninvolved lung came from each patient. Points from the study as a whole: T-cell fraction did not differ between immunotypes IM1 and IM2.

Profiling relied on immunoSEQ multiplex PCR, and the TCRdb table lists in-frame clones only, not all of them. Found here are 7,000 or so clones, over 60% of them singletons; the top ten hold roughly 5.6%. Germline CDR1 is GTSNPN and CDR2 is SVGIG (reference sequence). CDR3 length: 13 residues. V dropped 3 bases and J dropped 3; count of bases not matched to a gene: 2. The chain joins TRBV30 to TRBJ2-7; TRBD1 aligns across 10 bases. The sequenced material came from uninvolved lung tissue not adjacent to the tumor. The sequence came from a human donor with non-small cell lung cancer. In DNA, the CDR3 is TGTGCCTGGAGGCGGGACAGGGGCTACGAGCAGTACTTC. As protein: CAWRRDRGYEQYF.